This TCR beta chain was documented in a study of blood T cell repertoires in COVID-19. About the research overall: Samples taken during acute and convalescent COVID-19 were collected in the United States, Italy and Spain.

As handled by the study authors: Researchers report that nucleated cell counts were estimated from reference gene primer amplification. Libraries were prepared by immunoSEQ multiplex PCR; TCRdb keeps only in-frame clonotypes and omits some of them. V and J calls plus clone size are reproduced from that table; the DNA served to infer D and trimming. The sample yields approximately 120,000 clones, more than 70% seen once. V trimming: 8 bases; J trimming: 7 bases; junction bases outside the gene matches: 9. In germline, CDR1 is MNHEY, CDR2 SVGAGI. This CDR3 comprises 14 residues. The gene calls are TRBV6-5 and TRBJ1-4; 8 bases agree with TRBD1. The source of this sequence is a human donor in a cohort sampled during active COVID-19. The sequenced material came from peripheral blood. The CDR3 DNA follows: TGTGCCAGCCGGCAGGGGGCGGTCAGTGAAAAACTGTTTTTT. Encoded protein: CASRQGAVSEKLFF.